The clone carrying this T cell receptor beta chain was detected many times. The germline V and J ends were trimmed by 5 bases and 8 bases, with 7 bases remaining between them. CDR3 length: 11 amino acids. CDR1 and CDR2 (germline): PRHDT, FYEKMQ (reference sequence). Via MiXCR, TCRdb re-called the 5' RACE reads, giving one row per CDR3 protein. Seen here are some 77,000 distinct CDR3 sequences, 13% observed once, and the top ten hold around 1.1%. This record comes from a study of early T cells in non-severe SARS-CoV-2 infection. The source of this sequence is an adult who was a healthcare worker with PCR-confirmed SARS-CoV-2 infection or an uninfected control (not recorded which). The sample was whole blood. The gene calls are TRBV13 and TRBJ2-1, with TRBD1 as a possible D gene (5 bases). CDR3 DNA: TGTGCCAGCAGCAAGACAGATGAGCAGTTCTTC. This encodes CASSKTDEQFF.